The clone carrying this TCR beta chain was seen a handful of times. The sample belongs to a study of T cells after yellow fever vaccination. Overall study context: Low-cell-number fractions underwent preparation using SMART-Seq v4 Ultra Low Input.

This CDR3 contains 13 residues. The germline V gene encodes CDR1 MNHEY and CDR2 SVGEGT. The V and J ends lost 6 bases and 10 bases respectively, with 16 bases between them. Each CDR3 protein gets one entry after TCRdb re-called the 5' RACE reads with MiXCR. The profile shows a few hundred thousand distinct CDR3 sequences, around 16% of them singletons. The receptor was derived from a man aged 18 to 30 who received the YFV17D yellow fever vaccine. The sequenced sample was PBMCs, obtained less than 6 days after the first yellow fever vaccination. The V gene is TRBV6-2 or TRBV6-3, the J gene TRBJ2-1; D gene unclear. The CDR3 protein is CASRGTHLDEQFF. CDR3 bases: TGTGCCAGCAGAGGTACCCATCTGGACGAGCAGTTCTTC.